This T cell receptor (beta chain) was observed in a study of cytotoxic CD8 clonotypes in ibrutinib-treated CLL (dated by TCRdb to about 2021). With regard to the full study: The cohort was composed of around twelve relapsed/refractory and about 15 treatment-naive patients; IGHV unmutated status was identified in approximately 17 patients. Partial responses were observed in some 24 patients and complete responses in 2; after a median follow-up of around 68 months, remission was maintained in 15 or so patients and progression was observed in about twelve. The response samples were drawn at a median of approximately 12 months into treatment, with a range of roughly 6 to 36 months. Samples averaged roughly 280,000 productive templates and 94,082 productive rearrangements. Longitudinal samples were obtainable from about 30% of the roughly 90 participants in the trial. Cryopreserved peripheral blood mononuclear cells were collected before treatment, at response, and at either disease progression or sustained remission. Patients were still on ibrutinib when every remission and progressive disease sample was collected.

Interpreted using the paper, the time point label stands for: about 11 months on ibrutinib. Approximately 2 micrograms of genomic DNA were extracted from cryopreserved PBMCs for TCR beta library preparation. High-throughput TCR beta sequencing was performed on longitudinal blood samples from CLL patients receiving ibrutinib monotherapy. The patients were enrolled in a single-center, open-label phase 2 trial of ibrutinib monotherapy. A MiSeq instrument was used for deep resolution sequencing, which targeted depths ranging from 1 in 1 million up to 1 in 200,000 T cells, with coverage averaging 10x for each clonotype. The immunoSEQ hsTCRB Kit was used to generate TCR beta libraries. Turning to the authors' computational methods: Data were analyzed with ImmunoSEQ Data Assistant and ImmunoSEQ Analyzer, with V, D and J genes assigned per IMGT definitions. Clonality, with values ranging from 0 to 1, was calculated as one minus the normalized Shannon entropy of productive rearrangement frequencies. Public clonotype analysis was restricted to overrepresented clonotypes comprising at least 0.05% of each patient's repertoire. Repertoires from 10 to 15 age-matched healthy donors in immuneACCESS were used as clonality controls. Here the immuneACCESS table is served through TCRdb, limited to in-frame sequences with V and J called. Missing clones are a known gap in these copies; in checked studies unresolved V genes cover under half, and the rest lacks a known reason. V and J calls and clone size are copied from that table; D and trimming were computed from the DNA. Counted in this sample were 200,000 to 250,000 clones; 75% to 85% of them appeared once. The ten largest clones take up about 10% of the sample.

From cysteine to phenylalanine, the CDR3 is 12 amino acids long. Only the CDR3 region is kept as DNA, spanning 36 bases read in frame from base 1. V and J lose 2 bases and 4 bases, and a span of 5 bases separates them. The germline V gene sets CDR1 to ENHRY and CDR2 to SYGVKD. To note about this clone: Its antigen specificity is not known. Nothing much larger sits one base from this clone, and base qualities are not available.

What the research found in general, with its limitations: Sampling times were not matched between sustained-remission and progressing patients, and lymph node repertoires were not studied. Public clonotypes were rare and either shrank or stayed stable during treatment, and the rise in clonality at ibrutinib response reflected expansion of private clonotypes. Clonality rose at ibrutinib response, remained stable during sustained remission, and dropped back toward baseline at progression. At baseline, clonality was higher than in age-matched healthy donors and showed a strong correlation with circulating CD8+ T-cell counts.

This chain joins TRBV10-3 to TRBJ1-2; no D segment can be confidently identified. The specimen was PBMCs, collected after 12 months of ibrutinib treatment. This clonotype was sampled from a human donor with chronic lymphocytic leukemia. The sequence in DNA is TGTGCCATCAGTGAGGAGAGCTATGGCTACACCTTC. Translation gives CAISEESYGYTF.